The rows below give T cell receptor beta chains drawn from one sample of a study of blood T cells in healthy people across ages. TCRdb called the 5' RACE reads again in MiXCR, with one record for every CDR3 protein. The table shows some 780,000 distinct CDR3 sequences, with 45% to 70% occurring only once. Sequences were obtained from blood. The receptors shown here come from a man aged 35 to 55 in good health. Both conserved end residues are part of each CDR3. D genes are given only for firm matches. Part of the rows lack a size; the others show once, few, many or a class for expanded clones.

abundance	v_gene	j_gene	d_gene	CDR3aa	CDR3nt
-	TRBV3-1	TRBJ2-5	-	CASSVRTTETQYF	TGTGCCAGCAGCGTACGTACCACAGAGACCCAGTACTTC
-	TRBV6-2/TRBV6-3	TRBJ2-7	TRBD2	CASSYGAGAIYNEQYF	TGTGCCAGCAGTTACGGGGCGGGAGCCATCTACAATGAGCAGTACTTC
-	TRBV7-2	TRBJ2-7	-	CVSSSRDGSYEQYF	TGTGTCAGCAGCTCCCGGGACGGCTCCTACGAGCAGTACTTC
-	TRBV29-1	TRBJ1-4	TRBD1	CSGRDSSEKLFF	TGCAGCGGCCGGGACAGTAGCGAAAAACTGTTTTTT
few	TRBV7-9	TRBJ2-1	-	CASSLGPPRAKPYNEQFF	TGTGCCAGCAGCTTAGGCCCCCCCAGGGCGAAACCCTACAATGAGCAGTTCTTC
-	TRBV3-1	TRBJ1-2	TRBD1	CASSQATGGTYGYTF	TGTGCCAGCAGCCAAGCAACAGGGGGCACATATGGCTACACCTTC
few	TRBV6-6	TRBJ1-1	-	CASSTPDRWNTEAFF	TGTGCCAGCAGTACACCGGACCGATGGAACACTGAAGCTTTCTTT
-	TRBV7-2	TRBJ2-1	-	CASSLLKPGRFYNEQFF	TGTGCCAGCAGCCTTCTTAAACCGGGACGCTTCTACAATGAGCAGTTCTTC
-	TRBV3-1	TRBJ2-3	-	CASSHHTVSTDTQYF	TGTGCCAGCAGCCACCATACAGTTAGCACAGATACGCAGTATTTT
few	TRBV5-1	TRBJ2-7	TRBD2	CASSLATSGESSYEQYF	TGCGCCAGCAGCTTGGCGACTAGCGGCGAGAGCTCCTACGAGCAGTACTTC
-	TRBV13	TRBJ2-1	TRBD2	CASSSDPAGPRDEQFF	TGTGCCAGCAGCTCCGACCCAGCGGGGCCTAGGGATGAGCAGTTCTTC
-	TRBV3-1	TRBJ2-1	TRBD2	CASSQELAGGSEQFF	TGTGCCAGCAGCCAAGAACTAGCGGGAGGTAGTGAGCAGTTCTTC
-	TRBV25-1	TRBJ1-2	-	CASSETGFYGYSF	TGTGCCAGCAGTGAGACCGGATTTTATGGCTACAGCTTC
-	TRBV4-2	TRBJ1-4	-	CASSQGQGRGRTNEKLFF	TGTGCCAGCAGCCAAGGCCAGGGGCGAGGTCGGACTAATGAAAAACTGTTTTTT
once	TRBV7-8	TRBJ1-2	-	CASSLDRGVGASGYTF	TGTGCCAGCAGCTTAGATCGGGGGGTAGGGGCCTCTGGCTACACCTTC
-	TRBV5-1	TRBJ2-5	-	CASSLRGLPKETQYF	TGCGCCAGCAGCTTAAGAGGACTCCCGAAAGAGACCCAGTACTTC
-	TRBV28	TRBJ2-7	-	CASSFGGQLSYEQYF	TGTGCCAGCAGTTTTGGAGGGCAGCTTTCCTACGAGCAGTACTTC
-	TRBV27	TRBJ1-2	TRBD1	CASSYRGRGSDGYTF	TGTGCCAGCAGTTACCGGGGCAGGGGGAGCGATGGCTACACCTTC
-	TRBV27	TRBJ2-1	-	CAGSHHPNNEQFF	TGTGCCGGCAGTCATCACCCCAACAATGAGCAGTTCTTC
-	TRBV5-1	TRBJ1-2	TRBD1	CASSLGDRVYGYTF	TGTGCCAGCAGCTTAGGGGACAGGGTTTACGGCTACACCTTC
-	TRBV5-1	TRBJ2-7	TRBD2	CASSAGGSGRYEQYF	TGCGCCAGCAGCGCCGGGGGTAGCGGGAGATACGAGCAGTACTTC
-	TRBV29-1	TRBJ1-2	TRBD1	CSVGTGGDGYTF	TGCAGCGTCGGGACAGGGGGGGATGGCTACACCTTC
few	TRBV6-2/TRBV6-3	TRBJ2-3	TRBD2	CASSYEDSGIERTQYF	TGTGCCAGCAGTTACGAGGATAGCGGGATAGAGCGAACGCAGTATTTT
-	TRBV29-1	TRBJ2-1	TRBD2	CSVEDGAGGDEQFF	TGCAGCGTTGAAGATGGGGCGGGAGGCGATGAGCAGTTCTTC
-	TRBV9	TRBJ2-7	-	CASRRDHTTYEQYF	TGTGCCAGCAGGAGGGACCACACCACCTACGAGCAGTACTTC
-	TRBV7-8	TRBJ2-1	TRBD1	CASFGTGNIEQFF	TGTGCCAGCTTTGGGACAGGGAACATTGAGCAGTTCTTC
many	TRBV4-2	TRBJ2-1	-	CASSQETGGLHEQFF	TGTGCCAGCAGCCAGGAAACGGGGGGCCTCCATGAGCAGTTCTTC
-	TRBV6-2/TRBV6-3	TRBJ1-4	TRBD1	CTSSTREGQTNEKLFF	TGTACCAGCAGCACGAGAGAGGGACAGACTAATGAAAAACTGTTTTTT
-	TRBV20-1	TRBJ2-1	TRBD1	CSARSSDRIYNEQFF	TGCAGTGCTAGAAGCTCGGACAGGATATACAATGAGCAGTTCTTC
-	TRBV11-3	TRBJ2-7	TRBD2	CASSLSGSLSEQYF	TGTGCCAGCAGCCTCAGCGGGAGCTTGAGCGAGCAGTACTTC
-	TRBV25-1	TRBJ2-7	-	CASSDGFPGEQYF	TGTGCCAGCAGTGACGGTTTCCCGGGCGAGCAGTACTTC
-	TRBV20-1	TRBJ2-3	TRBD2	CSPRTRLTDTQYF	TGCAGCCCTAGGACTAGATTAACAGATACGCAGTATTTT
-	TRBV30	TRBJ1-2	TRBD1	CAGDRGAGYTF	TGTGCCGGGGACAGGGGGGCTGGCTACACCTTC
-	TRBV4-1	TRBJ2-7	TRBD2	CASSPGGLAGYEQYF	TGCGCCAGCAGCCCCGGGGGGCTAGCGGGCTACGAGCAGTACTTC
-	TRBV7-9	TRBJ2-5	TRBD2	CASNFPSGRETQYF	TGTGCCAGCAACTTTCCTAGCGGAAGAGAGACCCAGTACTTC
few	TRBV6-5	TRBJ2-7	-	CASSFGREQYF	TGTGCCAGCAGTTTCGGTCGCGAGCAGTACTTC
-	TRBV9	TRBJ2-3	-	CACSVLDAGTDTQYF	TGTGCCTGCAGCGTACTGGACGCAGGCACAGATACGCAGTATTTT
-	TRBV9	TRBJ2-3	-	CASSFLLNPTDTQYF	TGTGCCAGCAGCTTTCTCCTGAACCCCACAGATACGCAGTATTTT
-	TRBV30	TRBJ2-2	-	CAWNPAGTGELFF	TGTGCCTGGAACCCGGCAGGCACCGGGGAGCTGTTTTTT
-	TRBV6-2/TRBV6-3	TRBJ2-3	-	CASSPGISTQYF	TGTGCCAGCAGCCCGGGAATAAGTACGCAGTATTTT
-	TRBV3-1	TRBJ2-7	TRBD2	CASSGTSVGYEQYF	TGTGCCAGCAGCGGGACTAGCGTGGGATACGAGCAGTACTTC
few	TRBV12-3/TRBV12-4	TRBJ2-7	-	CASSLALYYEQYF	TGTGCCAGCAGTTTAGCGCTATACTACGAGCAGTACTTC
-	TRBV28	TRBJ2-5	TRBD2	CASSYQVGGRYQETQYF	TGTGCCAGCAGTTACCAGGTCGGGGGGAGATACCAAGAGACCCAGTACTTC
few	TRBV15	TRBJ2-6	-	CATSRVQWNSGANVLTF	TGTGCCACCAGCAGAGTTCAATGGAACTCTGGGGCCAACGTCCTGACTTTC
-	TRBV24-1	TRBJ2-5	-	CATSDRTWGETQYF	TGTGCCACCAGTGACAGGACATGGGGAGAGACCCAGTACTTC
few	TRBV10-3	TRBJ2-7	TRBD1	CATRTGSEQYF	TGTGCCACCCGGACAGGGTCCGAGCAGTACTTC
few	TRBV7-9	TRBJ2-6	-	CASSPHADPGANVLTF	TGTGCCAGCAGCCCCCATGCCGACCCGGGGGCCAACGTCCTGACTTTC
-	TRBV4-3	TRBJ2-1	TRBD2	CASSQFASGSSYNEQFF	TGCGCCAGCAGCCAATTTGCTAGCGGGAGCTCCTACAATGAGCAGTTCTTC
-	TRBV5-6	TRBJ2-7	-	CASSLIGTSDVEQYF	TGTGCCAGCAGTTTAATCGGGACATCGGATGTCGAGCAGTACTTC
-	TRBV7-9	TRBJ2-6	TRBD2	CASSLGDYGSSGANVLTF	TGTGCCAGCAGCTTAGGGGACTATGGAAGCTCTGGGGCCAACGTCCTGACTTTC
-	TRBV7-9	TRBJ2-7	-	CASSLGGLGNEQYF	TGTGCCAGCAGCTTAGGGGGTCTGGGAAATGAGCAGTACTTC
-	TRBV20-1	TRBJ1-5	-	CSARDWDLDQPQHF	TGCAGTGCTAGAGATTGGGATCTTGATCAGCCCCAGCATTTT
-	TRBV3-1	TRBJ1-2	TRBD1	CASSQPSRGIYGYTF	TGTGCCAGCAGCCAGCCTTCCAGGGGGATCTATGGCTACACCTTC
few	TRBV5-1	TRBJ2-3	-	CASSLDPSQAPSTDTQYF	TGCGCCAGCAGCTTGGATCCCAGCCAGGCCCCTAGCACAGATACGCAGTATTTT
-	TRBV29-1	TRBJ2-6	-	CSVEYSGGVGANVLTF	TGCAGCGTTGAGTATAGTGGGGGAGTTGGGGCCAACGTCCTGACTTTC
-	TRBV28	TRBJ2-1	-	CASSLWTGLGKNEQFF	TGTGCCAGCAGTTTGTGGACCGGACTTGGGAAGAATGAGCAGTTCTTC
-	TRBV27	TRBJ2-1	-	CANSTWQGPHNEQFF	TGTGCCAACTCGACTTGGCAGGGACCCCACAATGAGCAGTTCTTC